This T cell receptor beta chain is drawn from a study of T cell responses to AZD1222 COVID-19 vaccine. Findings and limits, study-wide: Females made up more of the donors, who were largely white British, and clonal diversity may have come out too low. Vaccine-related CD4 TCRs covered spike, predominating at 160-218 and 743-854.

To note about this clone: What it binds is unknown.

Second doses were pooled across both intervals (about 4 or about 12 weeks). Trimming left V 0 bases short and J 0 bases short, with 7 bases between. This CDR3 is built from 15 residues. Germline loops: CDR1 LGHNA, CDR2 YNFKEQ. Some clones are missing from TCRdb's copy, which holds only in-frame ones; the method was immunoSEQ multiplex PCR. The table has around 160,000 clones, 85% to 95% seen once. The chain is built from TRBV4-2 and TRBJ2-3; TRBD1 is a possible D gene (5 bases). Sequenced here: peripheral blood, sampled 28 days after the second AZD1222 dose. The origin of this receptor is an adult who received the AZD1222 COVID-19 vaccine. The CDR3 bases are TGTGCCAGCAGCCAAGAAAGGGGTAGCACAGATACGCAGTATTTT. Translated, it gives CASSQERGSTDTQYF.